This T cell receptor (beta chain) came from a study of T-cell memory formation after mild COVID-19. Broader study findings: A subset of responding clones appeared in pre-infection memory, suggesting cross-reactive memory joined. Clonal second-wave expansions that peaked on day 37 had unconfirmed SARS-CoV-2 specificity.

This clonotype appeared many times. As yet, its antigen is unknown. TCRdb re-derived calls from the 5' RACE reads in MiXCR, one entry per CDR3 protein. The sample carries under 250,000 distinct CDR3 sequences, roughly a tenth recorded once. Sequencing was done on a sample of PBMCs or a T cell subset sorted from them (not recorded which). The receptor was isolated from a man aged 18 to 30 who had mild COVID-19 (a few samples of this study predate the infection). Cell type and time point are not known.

The chain's CDR3 is CASSVAGTGNTEAFF. The CDR3, as DNA: TGTGCCAGCAGCGTCGCCGGGACAGGGAACACTGAAGCTTTCTTT. The chain employs TRBV7-2 and TRBJ1-1, with TRBD1 matching over 8 bases. Germline values: CDR1 SGHTA, CDR2 FQGNSA. The V segment lost 5 bases and the J segment 1 base; nucleotides outside the gene matches: 6. The CDR3 length is 15 residues.